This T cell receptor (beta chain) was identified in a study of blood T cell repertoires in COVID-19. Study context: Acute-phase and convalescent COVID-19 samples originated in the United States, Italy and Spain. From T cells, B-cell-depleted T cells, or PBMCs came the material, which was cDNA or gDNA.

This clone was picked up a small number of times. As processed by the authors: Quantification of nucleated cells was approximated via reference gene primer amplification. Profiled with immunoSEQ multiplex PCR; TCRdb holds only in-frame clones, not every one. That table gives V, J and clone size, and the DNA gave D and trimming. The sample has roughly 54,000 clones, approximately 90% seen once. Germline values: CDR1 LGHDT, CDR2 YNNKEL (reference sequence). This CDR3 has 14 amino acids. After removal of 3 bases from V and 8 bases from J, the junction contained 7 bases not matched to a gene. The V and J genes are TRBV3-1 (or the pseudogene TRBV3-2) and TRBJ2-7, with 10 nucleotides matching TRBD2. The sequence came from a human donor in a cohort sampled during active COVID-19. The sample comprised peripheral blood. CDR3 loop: CASSHEREGRKQYF. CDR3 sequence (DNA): TGTGCCAGCAGCCATGAGCGGGAGGGCCGAAAGCAGTACTTC.